One and the same sample provided the 11 T cell receptor beta chains below, sequenced in a study of blood T cell repertoires in COVID-19. Method: immunoSEQ multiplex PCR; TCRdb's copy keeps in-frame clones and lacks some. Among 150,000 to 250,000 clones listed, 94% were seen once. The sample comprised peripheral blood. These receptors originate from a young man with COVID-19, enrolled during active disease.

In nucleotides, the CDR3 is TGTGCCAGCAGACGGGGTAGCTCCTACAATGAGCAGTTCTTC. Translation: CASRRGSSYNEQFF. The rearrangement uses TRBV2 and TRBJ2-1; D might be TRBD2 (5 bases). Trimming shortened V by 6 bases and J by 0 bases, and 9 bases separated the two germline ends. Germline V gives CDR1 SNHLY, CDR2 FYNNEI. The CDR3 consists of 14 residues. Filled out from reference TRBV2 and TRBJ2-1, the complete variable domain reads EPEVTQTPSHQVTQMGQEVILRCVPISNHLYFYWYRQILGQKVEFLVSFYNNEISEKSEIFDDQFSVERPDGSNFTLKIRSTKLEDSAMYFCASRRGSSYNEQFFGPGTRLTVL.

The CDR3 loop is CASSLGDRGESGYTF. The DNA for the CDR3 is TGCGCCAGCAGCCTGGGGGACAGGGGAGAATCTGGCTACACCTTC. V usage is TRBV5-1 and J usage is TRBJ1-2, with 10 bases that match TRBD1. The CDR3 is made up of 15 amino acids. Trimming removed 4 bases from V and 7 bases from J; junction bases left unmatched: 10. Germline assignment: CDR1 SGHRS and CDR2 YFSETQ.

The chain joins TRBV6-5 to TRBJ2-1, with 8 bases lining up with TRBD1. Unmatched junction bases numbered 10, after V lost 5 bases and J lost 7 bases. This CDR3 region has 15 residues. CDR1 and CDR2 (germline): MNHEY, SVGAGI. The CDR3 is CASSPRQGLGNEQFF. CDR3 in DNA: TGTGCCAGCAGTCCCAGACAGGGGCTCGGTAATGAGCAGTTCTTC.

CDR3 protein: CASSQDPSGGATDTQYF. The CDR3, as DNA: TGCGCCAGCAGCCAAGACCCTAGCGGGGGGGCCACAGATACGCAGTATTTT. The rearrangement uses TRBV4-1 and TRBJ2-3; 12 positions match TRBD2. The CDR3 spans 17 residues. Trimming cost V 0 bases and J 2 bases; bases outside gene matches: 3. Per the germline V gene, CDR1 is MGHRA and CDR2 is YSYEKL.

V and J are TRBV5-1 and TRBJ1-2, with D perhaps matching TRBD1 (6 bases). The germline V and J ends were trimmed by 0 bases and 6 bases, with 9 bases remaining between them. The CDR3 loop spans 13 amino acids. CDR1 and CDR2 from the germline V gene are SGHRS and YFSETQ. CDR3 amino acids: CASSLDRADGYTF. The CDR3 DNA reads as TGCGCCAGCAGCTTGGACAGGGCGGATGGCTACACCTTC.

The rearrangement uses TRBV7-2 and TRBJ1-6, with 9 nucleotides matching TRBD1. The V and J ends lost 7 bases and 2 bases, in that order; junction bases with no gene match: 15. Germline-derived CDR1 and CDR2 are SGHTA and FQGNSA. The CDR3 totals 19 residues. In nucleotides, the CDR3 is TGTGCCAGCAAAGAAAACCCGGGACAGGGCTCAACCTATAATTCACCCCTCCACTTT. The encoded protein is CASKENPGQGSTYNSPLHF. Full variable domain (remainder filled in from reference TRBV7-2 and TRBJ1-6): GAGVSQSPSNKVTEKGKDVELRCDPISGHTALYWYRQSLGQGLEFLIYFQGNSAPDKSGLPSDRFSAERTGGSVSTLTIQRTQQEDSAVYLCASKENPGQGSTYNSPLHFGNGTRLTVT.

V usage is TRBV9 and J usage is TRBJ1-5; TRBD1 agrees at 10 bases. Germline-derived CDR1 and CDR2 are SGDLS and YYNGEE. This CDR3 is built from 14 residues. Unmatched junction bases numbered 4, after V lost 3 bases and J lost 7 bases. CDR3 sequence: CASSAGTGEQPQHF. The CDR3 DNA reads TGTGCCAGCAGCGCCGGGACAGGGGAACAGCCCCAGCATTTT.

The chain carries TRBV5-4 and TRBJ2-1, with 10 positions matching TRBD1. Looked up from germline, CDR1 is SGHNT and CDR2 is YYREEE (reference sequence). The V segment lost 3 bases and the J segment 5 bases; nucleotides outside the gene matches: 8. The CDR3 is 16 residues long. The CDR3 reads CASSSLDRGVDNEQFF. CDR3 coding DNA: TGTGCCAGCAGCTCCCTGGACAGGGGGGTCGACAATGAGCAGTTCTTC.

The chain has TRBV19 and TRBJ1-4; TRBD1 is a possible D gene (6 bases). The CDR3 totals 16 residues. Germline-derived CDR1 and CDR2 are LNHDA and SQIVND (reference sequence). Trimming removed 3 bases from V and 1 base from J, with 12 bases in between. Here the CDR3 reads CASSIQTGITNEKLFF. CDR3 DNA sequence: TGTGCCAGTAGTATTCAGACAGGAATAACTAATGAAAAACTGTTTTTT.

The rearrangement links TRBV5-4 to TRBJ1-2; 10 nucleotides agree with TRBD1. The junction had 9 bases not matched to a gene; V was cut back by 2 bases and J by 8 bases. The CDR3 sequence is 15 residues long. Germline values: CDR1 SGHNT, CDR2 YYREEE (reference sequence). The chain's CDR3 is CASSLGQGVLRGYTF. As DNA, the CDR3 is TGTGCCAGCAGCTTAGGACAGGGGGTTTTGAGAGGCTACACCTTC.

The chain is built from TRBV12-3 or TRBV12-4 and TRBJ1-6, with 8 bases lining up with TRBD1. The CDR3 has 12 residues. With V trimmed by 5 bases and J by 10 bases, 1 base remained unmatched. Here the CDR3 reads CASSDRGSPLHF. DNA of the CDR3: TGTGCCAGCAGTGACAGGGGATCACCCCTCCACTTT.